This T cell receptor beta chain was sequenced for a study of CD8+ T cells in alopecia areata. Sampling of alopecia areata patients yielded lesional scalp punch biopsies as well as peripheral blood. From PBMCs, CD4+ and CD8+ T cells were sorted. Deletions cut 0 bases from V and 1 base from J, with 9 bases between. Germline CDR1 and CDR2: SQVTM and ANQGSEA. The CDR3 is 14 amino acids. In each case, RNA was isolated and then reverse transcribed into cDNA as the sequencing template. Produced via immunoSEQ multiplex PCR; TCRdb's table is partial and in-frame only. This sample has about 150,000 clones, with approximately 53% found just once.

The chain joins TRBV29-1 to TRBJ1-1; D is perhaps TRBD1 (6 bases). Material: CD8+ T cells sorted from blood, obtained at week 0. This receptor was taken from a human donor with alopecia areata. The CDR3 region has the DNA TGCAGCGTTGAAGAGGACAGCAAGAACACTGAAGCTTTCTTT. Protein product: CSVEEDSKNTEAFF.